A selection of T cell receptor beta chains follows, all from one sample in a study of T cells in Graves' hyperthyroidism and ophthalmopathy. Each CDR3 protein is one row after TCRdb ran MiXCR on the multiplex PCR reads. The table includes more than 550,000 distinct CDR3 sequences, just under 45% detected once. Sequences were obtained from peripheral blood or thyroid tissue (not recorded which). These receptors all stem from an adult man with Graves' disease, either hyperthyroidism or ophthalmopathy (not recorded which). CDR3s include the opening cysteine and the closing phenylalanine or tryptophan. A D gene is named only where the DNA matches it firmly. The size field is filled for only some rows; it gives once, few, many or a size class.

abundance: many
d_gene: -
j_gene: TRBJ1-1
v_gene: TRBV29-1
CDR3nt: TGCAGCGTTGTGTGGACTGAAGCTTTCTTT
CDR3aa: CSVVWTEAFF

abundance: -
d_gene: -
j_gene: TRBJ1-4
v_gene: TRBV6-6
CDR3nt: TGTGCCAGCAGGATGACAGGATCGGAAGAAAAACTGTTTTTT
CDR3aa: CASRMTGSEEKLFF

abundance: few
d_gene: TRBD1
j_gene: TRBJ1-2
v_gene: TRBV7-9
CDR3nt: TGTGCCAGCAGTTCCGTCAATACAGGGGTATACTATGGCTACACCTTC
CDR3aa: CASSSVNTGVYYGYTF

abundance: -
d_gene: -
j_gene: TRBJ1-2
v_gene: TRBV29-1
CDR3nt: TGCAGCGTCGCCGGGCCCCCCTATGGCTACACCTTC
CDR3aa: CSVAGPPYGYTF

abundance: once
d_gene: TRBD1
j_gene: TRBJ1-5
v_gene: TRBV6-5
CDR3nt: TGTGCCAGCACTGCTGGGACAGGGGCAAATCAGCCCCAGCATTTT
CDR3aa: CASTAGTGANQPQHF

abundance: -
d_gene: TRBD2
j_gene: TRBJ2-1
v_gene: TRBV24-1
CDR3nt: TGTGCCACCAGTGATCATTTAGCGGGAGGCCACAATGAGCAGTTCTTC
CDR3aa: CATSDHLAGGHNEQFF

abundance: -
d_gene: TRBD1
j_gene: TRBJ1-4
v_gene: TRBV10-3
CDR3nt: TGTGCTTCGGGGAAGACAGGGAGGGATGAAAAACTGTTTTTT
CDR3aa: CASGKTGRDEKLFF

abundance: -
d_gene: -
j_gene: TRBJ2-7
v_gene: TRBV20-1
CDR3nt: TGCAGTGTCACGGACAGCTCCTACGAGCAGTACTTC
CDR3aa: CSVTDSSYEQYF

abundance: -
d_gene: TRBD1
j_gene: TRBJ1-2
v_gene: TRBV10-3
CDR3nt: TGTGCCAGCAGTTTCACTCACCCGACAGGGGTCTATGGCTACACCTTC
CDR3aa: CASSFTHPTGVYGYTF

abundance: -
d_gene: TRBD1
j_gene: TRBJ1-2
v_gene: TRBV15
CDR3nt: TGTGCCACCAGCAGCCCGACAGGGGGCGACGACTATGGCTACACCTTC
CDR3aa: CATSSPTGGDDYGYTF

abundance: many
d_gene: -
j_gene: TRBJ2-7
v_gene: TRBV7-9
CDR3nt: TGTGCCAGCAGCGACACAGGGTACGAGCAGTACTTC
CDR3aa: CASSDTGYEQYF

abundance: -
d_gene: -
j_gene: TRBJ1-2
v_gene: TRBV20-1
CDR3nt: TGCAGTGCCAGTCCGGGGGCTCTTGGCTACACCTTC
CDR3aa: CSASPGALGYTF

abundance: -
d_gene: TRBD1
j_gene: TRBJ2-5
v_gene: TRBV12-3/TRBV12-4
CDR3nt: TGTGCCAGCACCGATCAGGGGGCTGGTGAGACCCAGTACTTC
CDR3aa: CASTDQGAGETQYF

abundance: many
d_gene: -
j_gene: TRBJ1-2
v_gene: TRBV29-1
CDR3nt: TGCAGCGTTGTGACAGACTATGGCTACACCTTC
CDR3aa: CSVVTDYGYTF

abundance: -
d_gene: TRBD1
j_gene: TRBJ1-6
v_gene: TRBV10-3
CDR3nt: TGTGCCACCGGTAGAGGGGGCATTGGTTCACCCCTCCACTTT
CDR3aa: CATGRGGIGSPLHF

abundance: many
d_gene: TRBD1
j_gene: TRBJ2-7
v_gene: TRBV5-1
CDR3nt: TGCGCCAGCAGCTTGGCCGGGACAGGGCCATCCTACGAGCAGTACTTC
CDR3aa: CASSLAGTGPSYEQYF

abundance: -
d_gene: TRBD1
j_gene: TRBJ1-4
v_gene: TRBV7-8
CDR3nt: TGTGCCAACGACAGGGTGGGCGAAAAACTGTTTTTT
CDR3aa: CANDRVGEKLFF

abundance: -
d_gene: TRBD1
j_gene: TRBJ1-4
v_gene: TRBV6-1
CDR3nt: TGTGCCACCGGGGACAGACCAACTAATGAAAAACTGTTTTTT
CDR3aa: CATGDRPTNEKLFF

abundance: many
d_gene: -
j_gene: TRBJ1-1
v_gene: TRBV29-1
CDR3nt: TGCAGCGTTGAAGATCGAGGTACAGGACCCGAAGCTTTCTTT
CDR3aa: CSVEDRGTGPEAFF

abundance: many
d_gene: -
j_gene: TRBJ1-3
v_gene: TRBV12-3/TRBV12-4
CDR3nt: TGTGCCAGCAGCTTAAGCGCTGGAAACACCATATATTTT
CDR3aa: CASSLSAGNTIYF

abundance: many
d_gene: -
j_gene: TRBJ1-6
v_gene: TRBV10-3
CDR3nt: TGTGCCAGCAGGGTTAGGGAGACTTCACCCCTCCACTTT
CDR3aa: CASRVRETSPLHF

abundance: many
d_gene: -
j_gene: TRBJ1-2
v_gene: TRBV7-9
CDR3nt: TGTGCCAGCAGCTTAGGGAGCTACGGGGATGGCTACACCTTC
CDR3aa: CASSLGSYGDGYTF

abundance: -
d_gene: -
j_gene: TRBJ1-5
v_gene: TRBV29-1
CDR3nt: TGCAGCCTAGACCGGGTACAGCCCCAGCATTTT
CDR3aa: CSLDRVQPQHF

abundance: -
d_gene: -
j_gene: TRBJ1-6
v_gene: TRBV12-3/TRBV12-4
CDR3nt: TGTACCAGCGGGGGGAGCTCCTATAATTCACCCCTCCACTTT
CDR3aa: CTSGGSSYNSPLHF

abundance: -
d_gene: TRBD1
j_gene: TRBJ1-6
v_gene: TRBV25-1
CDR3nt: TGTGCCAGCAGTTTGGGTTCGACAGGGGTCCCAGACCATTATAATTCACCCCTCCACTTT
CDR3aa: CASSLGSTGVPDHYNSPLHF

abundance: -
d_gene: -
j_gene: TRBJ2-7
v_gene: TRBV2
CDR3nt: TGTGCCAGCAGTGACGGGATTAGTAGCGAGCAGTACTTC
CDR3aa: CASSDGISSEQYF

abundance: many
d_gene: -
j_gene: TRBJ2-5
v_gene: TRBV7-9
CDR3nt: TGTGCCAGCAGCTTAGCCAGGAGTGAAGAGACCCAGTACTTC
CDR3aa: CASSLARSEETQYF